This passage covers 2 T cell receptor beta chains from one sample sequenced in a study of response to subunit inactivated influenza vaccine. TCRdb re-analysed the RT-PCR reads in MiXCR, keeping a single row per CDR3 protein. The sample includes approximately 500,000 distinct CDR3 sequences, approximately 13% seen only once; the top ten take around 14%. Specimen: PBMCs from blood, collected 35 to 45 days after vaccination. The receptors were gathered from a man in his forties or fifties who received an inactivated influenza vaccine.

In this sample, this clonotype turned up many times. The gene calls are TRBV20-1 and TRBJ1-1; D not certain. Germline V gene lookup returns CDR1 DFQATT and CDR2 SNEGSKA (reference sequence). This CDR3 spans 15 amino acids. V gave up 0 bases and J gave up 0 bases, with 11 bases separating them. CDR3 sequence: CSAREGTVMNTEAFF. CDR3 sequence (DNA): TGCAGTGCTAGAGAGGGAACAGTCATGAACACTGAAGCTTTCTTT.

Only a few counts were recorded for this clonotype. The J gene is TRBJ2-3, the V gene TRBV5-1, with D perhaps matching TRBD1 or TRBD2 (5 bases each). The CDR3 loop spans 19 amino acids. Trimming removed 4 bases at V and 2 bases at J, with 26 bases between. Germline loops: CDR1 SGHRS, CDR2 YFSETQ. As DNA, the CDR3 is TGCGCCAGCAGCCCGCCCGGGACGGGGACGTCTTTCTCCACAGATACGCAGTATTTT. Amino acid sequence: CASSPPGTGTSFSTDTQYF.